The rows below give T cell receptor beta chains drawn from one sample of a study of TIL therapy for anti-PD-1-resistant metastatic lung cancer. TCRdb's table, derived via immunoSEQ multiplex PCR, lists solely in-frame clones and lacks some. The table lists some 16,000 clones, roughly 72% of them singletons. The source material was blood, sampled at baseline. The receptors here all came from a person aged 25 to 80 with non-small cell lung cancer. Each CDR3 is given with its conserved first and last residue. D genes are given only for firm matches. Rows may omit the clone size; those that give it use once, few, many or a size class.

V	J	D	size	DNA	CDR3
TRBV18	TRBJ2-3	-	few	TGTGCCAGCTCACCACCGCGCGCGGGGACTAGCACAGATACGCAGTATTTT	CASSPPRAGTSTDTQYF
TRBV6-5	TRBJ2-7	-	once	TGTGCCAGCGCATCGGGCTACGAGCAGTACTTC	CASASGYEQYF
TRBV13	TRBJ2-3	TRBD2	-	TGTGCCAGCAGCAATGGGGGGTGGGATACTAGCGGGGCAGATACGCAGTATTTT	CASSNGGWDTSGADTQYF
TRBV7-2	TRBJ2-5	-	-	TGTGCCAGCAGCTTAGTGAGGAGAGAGACCCAGTACTTC	CASSLVRRETQYF
TRBV4-3	TRBJ1-4	TRBD1	large	TGCGCCAGCAGCCAGGGGACAGGGTTCACTAATGAAAAACTGTTTTTT	CASSQGTGFTNEKLFF
TRBV19	TRBJ2-1	TRBD1	-	TGTGCCAGTAGGCGGACAGGGAGGAATGAGCAGTTCTTC	CASRRTGRNEQFF
TRBV4-1	TRBJ2-3	-	-	TGCGCCAGCAGCCAAGCTTACCCAGATACGCAGTATTTT	CASSQAYPDTQYF
TRBV28	TRBJ1-5	-	-	TGTGCCAGCAGTAACCAGTTAGGGAATCAGCCCCAGCATTTT	CASSNQLGNQPQHF
TRBV4-1	TRBJ1-2	TRBD1	-	TGCGCCAGCAGCCAAGATAGGGGGCTGTCGGGCTACACCTTC	CASSQDRGLSGYTF
TRBV4-2	TRBJ2-1	-	once	TGTGCCAGCAGCCTATCTCCCGGCTACAATGAGCAGTTCTTC	CASSLSPGYNEQFF
TRBV29-1	TRBJ2-1	-	-	TGCAGCGCCCTGCCCTTTGGTAATGAGCAGTTCTTC	CSALPFGNEQFF
TRBV11-3	TRBJ2-3	TRBD1	few	TGTGCCAGCAGCCCGGGGACAGTTTCTAGCACAGATACGCAGTATTTT	CASSPGTVSSTDTQYF
TRBV4-3	TRBJ1-1	-	-	TGCGCCAGCAGCCAAGATTTGGGGACGGTGATCACTGAAGCTTTCTTT	CASSQDLGTVITEAFF
TRBV7-9	TRBJ2-2	TRBD1	-	TGTGCCAGCAGCTTAGCAGGACAGGGGGCCCACGGGGAGCTGTTTTTT	CASSLAGQGAHGELFF
TRBV9	TRBJ1-2	-	-	TGTGCCAGCAGCGTAGTGTACGACAGTTATGGCTACACCTTC	CASSVVYDSYGYTF
TRBV25-1	TRBJ2-7	-	-	TGTGCCAGCAGTGAATACTACGAGCAGTACTTC	CASSEYYEQYF
TRBV11-2	TRBJ2-5	TRBD2	-	TGTGCCAGCAGCTTAGCGACGGGGGGGGGCGGAGAGACCCAGTACTTC	CASSLATGGGGETQYF
TRBV7-2	TRBJ2-3	TRBD2	-	TGTGCCAGCAGCGTAGGACTAGATGGAGATACGCAGTATTTT	CASSVGLDGDTQYF
TRBV7-3	TRBJ2-3	-	once	TGTGCCAGCAGCCCCACCCCGACAGGTTACACAGATACGCAGTATTTT	CASSPTPTGYTDTQYF
TRBV7-9	TRBJ2-3	TRBD2	few	TGTGCCAGCAGCTCGGGACTAGCGGGGACAGATACGCAGTATTTT	CASSSGLAGTDTQYF
TRBV27	TRBJ2-7	-	-	TGTGCCAGCAAGGACAGTTACGAGCAGTACTTC	CASKDSYEQYF
TRBV7-7	TRBJ2-1	TRBD1	-	TGTGCTAGCAGCTTAGAGGGACAGGGTCACAATGAGCAGTTCTTC	CASSLEGQGHNEQFF
TRBV7-2	TRBJ1-1	-	-	TGTGCCAGCAGCTTGGGAGTTAGGTACACTGAAGCTTTCTTT	CASSLGVRYTEAFF
TRBV6-6	TRBJ2-4	-	medium-sized	TGTGCCAGCAGTTACTCTGGGGACATTCAGTACTTC	CASSYSGDIQYF
TRBV29-1	TRBJ2-3	-	-	TGCAGCGTTAGGGAGTGGATCCCAGTGTATTTT	CSVREWIPVYF
TRBV7-6	TRBJ2-1	-	-	TGTGCCAGCAGCTTTGCCACGGGGGCGGAAGATGAGCAGTTCTTC	CASSFATGAEDEQFF
TRBV30	TRBJ1-1	-	once	TGTGCCTGGAGTGTACAGTTTGAAGCTTTCTTT	CAWSVQFEAFF
TRBV7-5	TRBJ1-2	-	-	TGTGTCAGAAGCTTAATCGCGGGTCGCGACTATGGCTACACCTTC	CVRSLIAGRDYGYTF
TRBV6-4	TRBJ2-3	TRBD2	few	TGTGCCAGCAGTGAGCGGGGGGGCACAGATACGCAGTATTTT	CASSERGGTDTQYF
TRBV5-1	TRBJ1-2	-	-	TGCGCCAGCAGCTTGGCCCGGACAGAAGGCTACACCTTC	CASSLARTEGYTF
TRBV21-1	TRBJ2-5	-	-	TGTGCCAGCAGCACCCGGGGGGAAGAGACCCAGTACTTC	CASSTRGEETQYF
TRBV9	TRBJ1-6	-	-	TGTGCCAGCAGCGTAGAGGAGTTTTATAATTCACCCCTCCACTTT	CASSVEEFYNSPLHF
TRBV30	TRBJ2-5	TRBD1	-	TGTGCCTGGGGGACAGGGAAAGAGACCCAGTACTTC	CAWGTGKETQYF
TRBV5-4	TRBJ2-3	TRBD1	once	TGTGCCAGCAGCTTGGGGGGACAGGGGTCAGATACGCAGTATTTT	CASSLGGQGSDTQYF
TRBV19	TRBJ1-2	-	-	TGTGCCAGTAGTGGCAGGGAAAAGTATGGCTACACCTTC	CASSGREKYGYTF
TRBV30	TRBJ1-2	TRBD1	-	TGTGCCCGAGGGGGCGCGGGGGGCTACACCTTC	CARGGAGGYTF
TRBV11-2	TRBJ2-5	-	-	TGTGCCTCAGCTGGAGAGACCCAGTACTTC	CASAGETQYF
TRBV11-2	TRBJ1-5	-	-	TGTGCCAGCAGCTTAGGTTCAGGACCCAATCAGCCCCAGCATTTT	CASSLGSGPNQPQHF
TRBV10-3	TRBJ2-1	TRBD2	-	TGTGCCAGCCAAGTAGCGGGGGGGCCGAGGAATGAGCAGTTCTTC	CASQVAGGPRNEQFF
TRBV5-1	TRBJ2-3	TRBD1	-	TGCGCCAGCAGCTTATTGGGACAGGGAACAGATACGCAGTATTTT	CASSLLGQGTDTQYF
TRBV2	TRBJ2-1	TRBD2	-	TGTGCCAGAATCAAACATTACAGACTAGCGGTAGGGGGCGGTGAGCAGTTCTTC	CARIKHYRLAVGGGEQFF
TRBV19	TRBJ2-7	-	few	TGTGCCAGTAGTCAACCTGGGGGATCCTACGAGCAGTACTTC	CASSQPGGSYEQYF
TRBV5-5	TRBJ2-7	TRBD1	-	TGTGCCAGCAGCTTGGTATACGGGACAGGGGGATACGAGCAGTACTTC	CASSLVYGTGGYEQYF
TRBV5-8	TRBJ2-6	TRBD1	once	TGTGCCAGCAGCTCCGACAGGGCTTATCGAGGGGCCAACGTCCTGACTTTC	CASSSDRAYRGANVLTF
TRBV9	TRBJ2-5	-	few	TGTGCCAGCAGCGTCGCAGGGTACCAAGAGACCCAGTACTTC	CASSVAGYQETQYF
TRBV7-2	TRBJ2-3	TRBD2	-	TGTGCCAGCAGCTTATTCCCGAGCGGGGGGGCGGGAGATACGCAGTATTTT	CASSLFPSGGAGDTQYF
TRBV11-2	TRBJ1-5	-	-	TGTGCCAGCAGCTTAGATCAGTGGACAGATAGCAATCAGCCCCAGCATTTT	CASSLDQWTDSNQPQHF
TRBV5-1	TRBJ2-7	-	-	TGCGCCAGCAGCTTGGAGACTAGACTGGGGTACGAGCAGTACTTC	CASSLETRLGYEQYF
TRBV6-5	TRBJ2-1	-	-	TGTGCCAGCAGTTCCGGGGGGCCCTCCTACAATGAGCAGTTCTTC	CASSSGGPSYNEQFF
TRBV7-9	TRBJ1-3	-	few	TGTGCCAGCAGCTTAAGGTTGGCATACACCATATATTTT	CASSLRLAYTIYF
TRBV7-6	TRBJ1-1	TRBD1	-	TGTGCCAGCAGCCCTACCGGGACAGGGGTTGCTGAAGCTTTCTTT	CASSPTGTGVAEAFF
TRBV10-3	TRBJ2-7	-	-	TGTGCCATCAGTGAGTCCAGCTCCTACGAGCAGTACTTC	CAISESSSYEQYF
TRBV19	TRBJ1-4	-	-	TGTGCCAGTAGTACGGGGGGGACCGATAATGAAAAACTGTTTTTT	CASSTGGTDNEKLFF
TRBV7-9	TRBJ2-1	TRBD2	-	TGTGCCAGCAGCCTGAGGACTAGTTTGCGCAATGAGCAGTTCTTC	CASSLRTSLRNEQFF
TRBV9	TRBJ2-3	-	-	TGTGCCAGCACCCCCCATGTGTCTATCTCTAGCACAGATACGCAGTATTTT	CASTPHVSISSTDTQYF
TRBV18	TRBJ1-2	-	few	TGTGCCAGCTCACCTCACCCAGTTAACTATGGCTACACCTTC	CASSPHPVNYGYTF
TRBV7-3	TRBJ1-1	-	few	TGTGCCAGCAGCTTAGAGACGAACACTGAAGCTTTCTTT	CASSLETNTEAFF
TRBV7-9	TRBJ2-7	-	-	TGTGCCAGCAGCTTACGCGGGACGGACCCGTCCTACGAGCAGTACTTC	CASSLRGTDPSYEQYF
TRBV11-3	TRBJ1-1	TRBD1	once	TGTGCCAGCAGCTTAGACCCCGGGACAGGGAAAACTGAAGCTTTCTTT	CASSLDPGTGKTEAFF
TRBV7-2	TRBJ2-1	-	-	TGTGCCAGCAGCTTAAGACCCCCCATGGCCTTAGAAGACAATGAGCAGTTCTTC	CASSLRPPMALEDNEQFF